Listed here is a single T cell receptor beta chain. MiXCR, run by TCRdb on the 5' RACE reads, gives a single entry per CDR3 protein. The sample holds a few hundred thousand distinct CDR3 sequences; roughly 15% are singletons and the top ten take roughly 21%. This specimen belongs to a study of T-cell memory formation after mild COVID-19. Deletions cut 1 base from V and 0 bases from J, with 21 bases between. CDR1 is MGHDK and CDR2 is SYGVNS in the germline V gene. This CDR3 has 19 residues. Source material: PBMCs or a T cell subset sorted from them (not recorded which). The sequence was collected from a young man who had mild COVID-19 (a few samples of this study predate the infection). Cell type and time point are not known. V and J are TRBV25-1 and TRBJ1-1; D remains unclear. In DNA form, the CDR3 reads TGTGCCAGCAGTGAATTTTTCCGGGAGGACGGCGGAATGAACACTGAAGCTTTCTTT. This sequence encodes CASSEFFREDGGMNTEAFF.